The 20 T cell receptor beta chains below were found in one sample sequenced in a study of a mutant IDH1 vaccine in newly diagnosed glioma. Libraries were prepared by immunoSEQ multiplex PCR; TCRdb keeps only in-frame clonotypes and omits some of them. This sample carries about 58,000 clones, around 80% of them seen once, and the ten largest clones take nearly 7.5%. These receptors have no identified antigens. Sample time point: week 5, during vaccination. Each vaccine dose was 300 ug of mutant IDH1 20-mer peptide, with topical imiquimod. The sequenced sample was PBMCs, obtained from a glioma patient whose treatment included an IDH1 peptide vaccine. All receptors derive from a woman in her forties or fifties with glioma.

The chain recombines TRBV18 with TRBJ2-1; 9 bases are a match to TRBD2. The germline V gene has CDR1 KGHSH and CDR2 LQKENI. This CDR3 comprises 16 residues. V lost 3 bases, J lost 4 bases, and 7 bases stayed unmatched. CDR3 protein: CASSPTSGGTYNEQFF. The CDR3 DNA follows: TGTGCCAGCTCACCTACGAGCGGGGGGACTTACAATGAGCAGTTCTTC.

In nucleotides, the CDR3 is TGTGCCAGCAGCGTAGGGGCCGTGGATGAAAAACTGTTTTTT. Amino acids: CASSVGAVDEKLFF. The gene calls are TRBV9 and TRBJ1-4; D gene ambiguous. V lost 0 bases to trimming and J lost 6 bases, with 9 bases between them. The germline CDR1 and CDR2 sequences are SGDLS and YYNGEE. The CDR3 covers 14 residues.

This clone turned up a few times. V usage is TRBV6-1 and J usage is TRBJ1-1; the D gene is possibly TRBD1 (5 bases). This CDR3 region has 14 residues. With 3 bases removed from V and 6 bases from J, the gap between germline ends came to 14 bases. CDR1 and CDR2 (germline): MNHNS, SASEGT. The CDR3 loop is CASSDWGLSPEAFF. DNA for the CDR3: TGTGCCAGCAGTGATTGGGGGTTGAGCCCTGAAGCTTTCTTT.

This clone came up a few times. This chain links TRBV21-1 with TRBJ2-4. TRBV21-1 is labeled a pseudogene. CDR3 length equals 15 residues. The CDR3 DNA reads as TGTGCCAGCAGTCTTCGGGGGCCGCGGGAAAACATTCAGTACTTC. Encoded protein: CASSLRGPRENIQYF.

This chain joins TRBV2 and TRBJ1-4; D not resolved. The CDR3 covers 14 residues. V was shortened by 5 bases and J by 6 bases, with 13 bases between the two germline ends. The germline CDR1 and CDR2 sequences are SNHLY and FYNNEI. CDR3 coding DNA: TGTGCCAGCAGTTCGGGTTTTGCGGATGAAAAACTGTTTTTT. This sequence encodes CASSSGFADEKLFF. The whole variable domain, filled in from reference TRBV2 and TRBJ1-4, reads EPEVTQTPSHQVTQMGQEVILRCVPISNHLYFYWYRQILGQKVEFLVSFYNNEISEKSEIFDDQFSVERPDGSNFTLKIRSTKLEDSAMYFCASSSGFADEKLFFGSGTQLSVL.

V usage is TRBV2 and J usage is TRBJ1-6; no firm D call. The CDR3 contains 16 residues. Trimming stripped 5 bases from V and 0 bases from J, with 11 bases between. CDR1 is SNHLY, CDR2 FYNNEI, per germline. The CDR3 DNA is TGTGCCAGCAGTAGAGAGGGAAGCTCCTATAATTCACCCCTCCACTTT. Protein sequence: CASSREGSSYNSPLHF.

This clone was observed a few times. J is TRBJ2-2 and V is TRBV7-2; D unresolved. Germline-derived CDR1 and CDR2 are SGHTA and FQGNSA. The V end lost 2 bases, the J end lost 2 bases, and 9 bases lay between the germline ends. This CDR3 has 15 amino acids. The CDR3 nucleotides are TGTGCCAGCAGCTTATCCAGGAGCAACACCGGGGAGCTGTTTTTT. This sequence encodes CASSLSRSNTGELFF.

This clone occurred once. This chain uses TRBV5-4 with TRBJ2-5; maybe TRBD2 (5 bases). This CDR3 region has 14 residues. Trimming shortened V by 4 bases and J by 5 bases, and 15 bases separated the two germline ends. Germline V gives CDR1 SGHNT, CDR2 YYREEE (reference sequence). The CDR3 is CASSKGPREETQYF. For the CDR3, the DNA is TGTGCCAGCAGCAAGGGTCCTAGGGAGGAGACCCAGTACTTC.

The CDR3 here is CASSLDRLLYEQYF. CDR3 nucleotide sequence: TGTGCCAGCAGCTTAGACCGACTTCTCTACGAGCAGTACTTC. This sequence joins TRBV11-2 and TRBJ2-7; D is ambiguous. The germline V gene encodes CDR1 SGHAT and CDR2 FQNNGV. This CDR3 is built from 14 residues. Trimming left V 0 bases short and J 3 bases short, with 9 bases between.

The chain recombines TRBV5-1 with TRBJ2-5; no reliable D call. The germline V and J ends were trimmed by 3 bases and 0 bases, with 3 bases remaining between them. The CDR3 is 12 residues long. Germline V gene sequence: CDR1 SGHRS, CDR2 YFSETQ. The CDR3 reads CASSWDQETQYF. As DNA, the CDR3 is TGCGCCAGCAGCTGGGACCAAGAGACCCAGTACTTC. Combining the CDR3 with reference TRBV5-1 and TRBJ2-5 gives the whole variable domain KAGVTQTPRYLIKTRGQQVTLSCSPISGHRSVSWYQQTPGQGLQFLFEYFSETQRNKGNFPGRFSGRQFSNSRSEMNVSTLELGDSALYLCASSWDQETQYFGPGTRLLVL.

CDR3 bases: TGTGCCAGCAGTGAAGCGCGGGACGAGCAGTACTTC. Protein: CASSEARDEQYF. The chain carries TRBV2 and TRBJ2-7; D is possibly TRBD2 (5 bases). Trimming stripped 0 bases from V and 5 bases from J, with 5 bases between. The germline gives CDR1 SNHLY, CDR2 FYNNEI. This CDR3 region has 12 residues.

This clone came up a few times. CDR3 sequence reads: CATSRDPSFGSEAFF. CDR3 bases: TGTGCCACCAGCAGAGATCCATCATTCGGGTCTGAAGCTTTCTTT. This chain connects TRBV15 to TRBJ1-1; no clear D gene. The V gene lost 0 bases and the J gene lost 6 bases, with 14 bases spanning the gap. The CDR3 runs 15 residues. In germline, CDR1 is LNHNV, CDR2 YYDKDF (reference sequence). Drawing the rest from reference TRBV15 and TRBJ1-1, the complete variable domain is DAMVIQNPRYQVTQFGKPVTLSCSQTLNHNVMYWYQQKSSQAPKLLFHYYDKDFNNEADTPDNFQSRRPNTSFCFLDIRSPGLGDTAMYLCATSRDPSFGSEAFFGQGTRLTVV.

The chain has TRBV5-5 and TRBJ1-5; D is uncertain. Germline-derived CDR1 and CDR2 are SGHKS and YYEKEE (reference sequence). This CDR3 spans 14 amino acids. Deletions cut 2 bases from V and 3 bases from J, with 9 bases between. CDR3 bases: TGTGCCAGCAGCTTTAGTGATCTCAATCAGCCCCAGCATTTT. Residues: CASSFSDLNQPQHF.

The gene calls are TRBV6-1 and TRBJ2-2, with 9 bases aligning to TRBD1. The CDR3 covers 15 residues. With 10 bases clipped from V and 3 bases from J, the junction kept 9 bases outside the gene matches. Germline V CDR1 and CDR2: MNHNS, SASEGT. CDR3 coding DNA: TGTGCCAACAGAGCAGACAGGGGGGACACCGGGGAGCTGTTTTTT. Translated: CANRADRGDTGELFF.

CDR3 sequence: CASSAYRGQPQHF. CDR3 DNA sequence: TGTGCCAGTAGTGCCTACAGGGGTCAGCCCCAGCATTTT. The J gene is TRBJ1-5, the V gene TRBV19, with 7 bases matching TRBD1. Trimming at V came to 5 bases and at J to 6 bases, leaving 4 bases not matched to a gene. CDR1 LNHDA and CDR2 SQIVND come from the germline V gene (reference sequence). The CDR3 spans 13 residues.

The chain carries TRBV29-1 and TRBJ1-1; TRBD1 is a possible D gene (5 bases). The CDR3 is 11 amino acids. CDR1 and CDR2 (germline): SQVTM, ANQGSEA. V lost 7 bases and J lost 6, with 12 bases in between. Here the CDR3 reads CSAGPDAEAFF. CDR3 nucleotides: TGCAGCGCGGGGCCCGATGCTGAAGCTTTCTTT.

V and J are TRBV25-1 and TRBJ1-2, with D maybe TRBD1 (6 bases). The germline V and J ends were trimmed by 2 bases and 4 bases, with 20 bases remaining between them. The CDR3 loop spans 17 amino acids. The germline V gene has CDR1 MGHDK and CDR2 SYGVNS. CDR3 region: CASSEGTPGPRIYGYTF. The CDR3 nucleotides read TGTGCCAGCAGTGAAGGGACACCGGGACCGCGAATCTATGGCTACACCTTC.

The table lists this clone with a few counts. The chain carries TRBV11-3 and TRBJ2-3; 8 bases match TRBD2. Germline CDR1 is SGHNT and CDR2 is YENEEA. The CDR3 consists of 14 residues. V gave up 5 bases and J gave up 5 bases; unmatched junction bases: 6. CDR3 nucleotides: TGTGCCAGCAGCCCGGGGGGGGATAAAGATACGCAGTATTTT. It yields the protein CASSPGGDKDTQYF.

This chain uses TRBV5-4 with TRBJ1-6; TRBD1 might be the D (6 bases). Germline V gives CDR1 SGHNT, CDR2 YYREEE (reference sequence). The CDR3 length is 17 residues. V was pared by 5 bases and J by 0 bases, with 15 bases between. This CDR3 reads CASRTGQAGSYNSPLHF. The CDR3 DNA follows: TGTGCCAGCAGAACAGGGCAGGCCGGCTCCTATAATTCACCCCTCCACTTT.

V and J are TRBV9 and TRBJ1-3; TRBD1 might be the D (5 bases). CDR3 length equals 18 residues. Looked up from germline, CDR1 is SGDLS and CDR2 is YYNGEE. Trimming stripped 4 bases from V and 0 bases from J, with 20 bases between. The CDR3 DNA is TGTGCCAGCAGCCCGGACCTTGGGGGGGGTTCCTCTGGAAACACCATATATTTT. This gives the protein CASSPDLGGGSSGNTIYF.